This record concerns one TCR beta chain sequence. The antigen is unknown. The J segment lost 11 bases and the V segment lost 5 bases, leaving 12 bases of the junction unmatched. Germline V gives CDR1 SGHAT, CDR2 FQDESV (reference sequence). This CDR3 comprises 14 residues. TCRdb called the multiplex PCR reads again in MiXCR, with one record for every CDR3 protein. The sample includes about 200,000 distinct CDR3 sequences, 31% of them seen just once. These data come from a study of breast tumors, draining lymph nodes, adjacent tissues. Axillary draining lymph nodes of breast cancer patients supplied the node samples. Study-level findings and limits: The data were judged consistent with most tumor T cells coming from lymph node and expanding in tumor.

The chain carries TRBV11-1 and TRBJ2-1; 7 bases align to TRBD2. The specimen sequenced was axillary lymph node tissue. This sequence was found in a female donor with breast cancer. Some clones in this sample may be carry-over from other donors' samples. The CDR3 nucleotides read TGTGCCAGCAGCCCTAGGGGACTACCCTATAAGCAGTTCTTC. It encodes CASSPRGLPYKQFF.